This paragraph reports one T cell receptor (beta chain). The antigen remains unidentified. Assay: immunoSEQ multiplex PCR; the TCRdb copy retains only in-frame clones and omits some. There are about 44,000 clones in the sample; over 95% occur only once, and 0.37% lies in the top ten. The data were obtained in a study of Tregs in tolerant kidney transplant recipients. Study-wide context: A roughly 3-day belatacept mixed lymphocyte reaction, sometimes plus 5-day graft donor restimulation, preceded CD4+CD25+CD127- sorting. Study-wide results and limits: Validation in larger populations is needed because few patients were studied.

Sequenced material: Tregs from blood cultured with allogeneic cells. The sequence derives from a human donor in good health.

In DNA form, the CDR3 reads TGTGCCAGCTCAGGACTAGCGGGGTCCCCTAAGCAGTTCTTC. Translating gives CASSGLAGSPKQFF. This sequence joins TRBV18 and TRBJ2-1; 12 bases map to TRBD2. The CDR3 loop spans 14 amino acids. Germline loops: CDR1 KGHSH, CDR2 LQKENI. V dropped 5 bases and J dropped 11; count of bases not matched to a gene: 7.